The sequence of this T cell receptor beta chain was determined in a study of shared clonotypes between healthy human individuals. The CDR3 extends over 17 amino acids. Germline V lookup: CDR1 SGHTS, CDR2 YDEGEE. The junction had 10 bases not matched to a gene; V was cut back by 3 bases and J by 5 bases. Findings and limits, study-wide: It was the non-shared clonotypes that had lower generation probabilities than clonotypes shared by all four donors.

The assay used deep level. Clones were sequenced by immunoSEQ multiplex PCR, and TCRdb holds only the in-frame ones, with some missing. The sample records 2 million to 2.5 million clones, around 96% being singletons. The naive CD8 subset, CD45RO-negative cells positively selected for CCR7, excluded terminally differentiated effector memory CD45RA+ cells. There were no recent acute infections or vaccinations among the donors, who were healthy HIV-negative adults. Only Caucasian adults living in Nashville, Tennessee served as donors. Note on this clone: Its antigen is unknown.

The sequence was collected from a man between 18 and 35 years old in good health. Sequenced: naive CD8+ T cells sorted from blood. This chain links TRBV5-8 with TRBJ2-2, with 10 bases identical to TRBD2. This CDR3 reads CASSSPIAGGFTGELFF. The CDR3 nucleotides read TGTGCCAGCAGCTCCCCCATAGCGGGAGGATTTACCGGGGAGCTGTTTTTT.